This T cell receptor beta chain was captured in a study of post-analysis software for immune sequencing data (dated by TCRdb to 2013 to 2016). Study-level background: The recorded disease courses included relapsing-remitting, secondary progressive and progressive-relapsing multiple sclerosis, and some patients had no subtype annotation. The patient repertoires were set against 11 previously published healthy control repertoires from donors whose ages ranged from roughly 6 to 26 years. A subset of samples was prepared in parallel using single-end sample barcoding, then pooled and co-amplified after Illumina adapter ligation. Study-level results and caveats: Patients showed significantly higher frequencies than controls for roughly five TRBV segments, among them TRBV5-6, TRBV5-1 and TRBV20-1. When samples were clustered directly using the F measure, samples prepared in the same batch co-clustered strongly, which prompted a batch-effect correction. The multiple sclerosis patient group was slightly younger than the control group. Compared with controls, multiple sclerosis patients had significantly lower normalized Chao1 diversity, a finding suggesting substantial peripheral T-cell clonal expansion.

To demonstrate the VDJtools post-analysis software, TCR beta repertoires were profiled from the peripheral blood of more than ten young patients with multiple sclerosis. The multiple sclerosis patients were children and adolescents between roughly 6 and 16 years of age. From the germline V gene (reference sequence), CDR1 is DFQATT and CDR2 is SNEGSKA. Trimming costs V 5 bases and J 4 bases, and their ends lie 14 bases apart. There are 13 amino acids in the CDR3, from cysteine to phenylalanine inclusive. The DNA shown is the 39-base CDR3, in frame from base 1. The library came from PCR. The sample was run on an Illumina HiSeq 2500. To reduce PCR and sequencing biases, unique molecular identifiers were built into the TCR beta cDNA libraries. About 500,000 cDNA molecules were obtained for every 1 to 10 million input T cells, so each molecule roughly corresponded to one T cell. The patient libraries were prepared and sequenced with the same protocol used for the earlier healthy control dataset. Within a given batch, samples were prepared together, multiplexed and sequenced on the same HiSeq lane. Per the original workflow: Raw barcoded reads were processed with MIGEC, and single-read molecular identifier groups were discarded before consensus assembly and CDR3 extraction. VDJtools was used for post-analysis of the clonotype tables, with diversity normalized by down-sampling every dataset to the smallest sample size. To correct batch-related cross-sample contamination, repertoire overlap clustering matched CDR3 amino acid sequences but not nucleotide sequences. Clones were called with MiXCR by TCRdb after fastp trimmed the public reads at Q25, and only in-frame beta chains were retained. Identical CDR3 proteins give one entry, which carries the most common genes and DNA. None of the V and J calls come from the authors' own analysis; TCRdb made them. For this sample there are about 260,000 distinct CDR3 sequences; 35% to 40% appear just once. In total, the top ten clones hold around 5.2% of the sample.

As for this clonotype: The antigen this receptor binds is unknown. No base-level quality is on record; no much larger clone is a single base apart.

Here the chain combines TRBV20-1 and TRBJ2-5; tentative D gene TRBD2, with 6 bases matching. The receptor was derived from a girl under 18 with multiple sclerosis. Sequencing was carried out using blood. CDR3 protein: CSACGIRAETQYF. The sequenced DNA: TGCAGTGCTTGCGGGATTAGAGCAGAGACCCAGTACTTC.